What follows describes a single T cell receptor beta chain. Its cognate antigen is unknown. This sample is drawn from a study of glioma-infiltrating T cells. Using RNA template, CDR3s of TCR alpha and beta were amplified with iRepertoire arm-PCR. Tissue mRNA or PBMC total RNA, roughly 100-400 ng, went into one-step reverse transcription and amplification. TCRdb processed the multiplex PCR reads anew with MiXCR; each CDR3 protein has one entry. The sample consists of 100,000 to 150,000 distinct CDR3 sequences, around 25% of them appearing once. The CDR3 consists of 16 residues. Per the germline V gene, CDR1 is MRHNA and CDR2 is SNTAGT. The J segment lost 9 bases and the V segment lost 6 bases, leaving 12 bases of the junction unmatched. Findings and caveats of the study: Non-neoplastic patients had below-expected tissue-blood divergence, while all gliomas exceeded expectation. Very few CDR3 sequences were shared between tissue and blood.

This clonotype was obtained from a human donor with low-grade glioma or glioblastoma, undergoing nonglioma brain surgery, or in good health (not recorded which). This chain links TRBV6-4 with TRBJ2-1, with 12 bases matching TRBD1. The sample taken for sequencing was glioma tissue, nonneoplastic brain tissue, or PBMCs (not recorded which). CDR3 in DNA: TGTGCCAGCAGCTCGTTCCCGGGACAGGGGGCGGGTGAGCAGTTCTTC. This encodes CASSSFPGQGAGEQFF.